This T cell receptor beta chain was recorded in a study of shared clonotypes between healthy human individuals (dated by TCRdb to 2020 to 2022). About the study as a whole: The cohort included a few men and two women between 18 and 49 years of age. Different laboratories and diverse techniques were used to prepare libraries and sequence TCR repertoires, to increase sequencing depth and limit assay-specific biases. Per donor, leukapheresis produced somewhere between about 0.85 and 10 billion PBMCs. Blood TCR repertoires of about five healthy adults were deeply sequenced to estimate repertoire size and the extent of clonotype sharing between individuals. For each donor, CD4 naive and CD4 memory were each run on three plates, CD8 naive on two plates, and CD8 memory on one plate.

A remark on this clone: No antigen is known for it. Base qualities are not at hand, and no much larger clone is one base apart.

Donors were healthy HIV-negative adults with no recently reported acute infections or vaccinations. Every donor was a Caucasian adult residing in Nashville, Tennessee, USA. CD4+ T cells were enriched by magnetic negative selection, after which naive cells were positively selected on CD45RA and the negative fraction was taken as the memory subset. Blood was obtained by leukapheresis, after which PBMCs were separated by Ficoll-Histopaque density gradient centrifugation and cryopreserved in liquid nitrogen vapor phase. Analytical flow cytometry was used to check the purity and quantity of every magnetically sorted T cell population. Genomic DNA was isolated from each sorted fraction and quantified by UV absorbance on a Nanodrop 2000c. Using the deep immunoSEQ assay, TCR CDR3 regions were amplified from genomic DNA by multiplex PCR. Extracted genomic DNA from each cell subset was distributed evenly across all wells of several immunoSEQ 96-well plates, and each plate was treated as a replicate. For sorted subsets, 200 to 250 ng of genomic DNA, equivalent to 30,000 or so T cell genomes, went into each replicate PCR. The purified libraries were quantified using a Qubit 3.0 fluorometer, sized with a Bioanalyzer 2100, and then quantified again using the KAPA Library Quantification kit. Every immunoSEQ 96-well plate was sequenced on a dedicated single-read 150-cycle Illumina NextSeq 550 flow cell. In the source study's methods: The immunoSEQ output contained only junctional sequences without quality scores, so filtering could not match that applied to full-length reads. Sequences were annotated with PyIR, a Python wrapper for IgBLAST v1.9, using IMGT germline references to assign V/J genes and CDR3. Reads with weak V/J assignments (E-value above 1e-6), missing CDR3, stop codons, out-of-frame junctions, or ambiguous translated residues were removed. A V3J clonotype was defined by an identical inferred V gene, J gene, and CDR3 amino acid sequence. Percentage overlap between repertoires was computed as shared unique clonotypes divided by the size of the smaller repertoire. RTK rarefaction, the Chao1 estimator, and Recon v2.1 estimates of unobserved clonotypes were used to assess repertoire richness. For all TCRbeta clonotypes obtained by the gDNA method from four donors, generation probabilities were computed with OLGA. The clones in this table, taken by TCRdb from immuneACCESS, are in-frame only. Not every clone is retained; where verified, under half of the shortfall comes from an unresolved V gene, and the cause of the rest is unknown. That table furnishes V, J and clone size, whereas the DNA furnished D and trimming. This sample is represented by some 2.3 million clones; over 85% of them were singletons. The biggest ten clones account for about 0.39% of the sample.

Results the study describes overall, beyond this receptor: Sampling was restricted to blood, and TCR repertoires in tissues likely differ from the TCR repertoires found in blood. The small number of donors limited the genetic and exposure-history diversity represented. Based on pairwise subsampling, the degree of clonotype sharing among donors was expected to be affected by sequencing depth. Estimated clonotype richness was generally larger for naive than for memory subsets. Higher generation probabilities were observed for clonotypes shared by all four sorted-subset donors than for non-shared clonotypes. Rarefaction of sorted-subset datasets indicated incomplete sequencing despite the large sequencing depth. About 4.5% of naive CD4, 3.5% of naive CD8, roughly 2.4% of memory CD4, and 0.35% to 0.5% of memory CD8 clonotypes were shared across several donors.

Including cysteine and phenylalanine, the CDR3 has 16 amino acids. This entry keeps only the CDR3 DNA: 48 bases, framed from base 1. V is trimmed back by 1 base and J by 4 bases, and the junction contains 9 bases that no gene match accounts for. As encoded in the germline V gene, CDR1 is SGHTA while CDR2 is FQGNSA. The sequencing input was naive CD4+ T cells from PBMCs. The sample's cell subset or site label, decoded: CD45RA+ positively selected. Recombination connected TRBV7-2 to TRBJ2-7; 8 junctional bases match TRBD1. The receptor comes from a man aged 18 to 35 in good health. Some clones in this sample may be carry-over from other donors' samples. For the CDR3, the sequence is CASSLVRTGFVYEQYF. The DNA sequence is as follows: TGTGCCAGCAGCTTAGTGAGGACAGGGTTTGTATACGAGCAGTACTTC.